Below, 14 T cell receptor beta chains from the same sample are listed, as sequenced in a study of cytomegalovirus exposure and HLA in healthy donors. With 60 Vbeta and 13 Jbeta primers, the PCR was carried out. Clones were sequenced by immunoSEQ multiplex PCR, and TCRdb holds only the in-frame ones, with some missing. The sample shows about 160,000 clones, approximately 72% of them seen only once. Sequenced sample: PBMCs. The receptors were sampled from a middle-aged man in good health and CMV-seropositive.

This chain joins TRBV4-1 and TRBJ1-4; D remains ambiguous. The CDR3 covers 18 residues. Germline-derived CDR1 and CDR2 are MGHRA and YSYEKL. The V end was cut by 0 bases, the J end by 8 bases, with 22 bases between. CDR3 nucleotide sequence: TGCGCCAGCAGCCAAGATCCGGGGTTTTCGGCCCTTACGGAAAAACTGTTTTTT. Its protein is CASSQDPGFSALTEKLFF.

The V call is TRBV2, the J call TRBJ2-1, with D tentatively TRBD1 (6 bases). Germline CDR1 and CDR2: SNHLY and FYNNEI. The CDR3 is 14 amino acids. Between the trimmed V and J ends, which lost 4 bases and 4 bases, there was a span of 11 bases. CDR3 coding DNA: TGTGCCAGCAGTGTAGAAGGGGGATACAATGAGCAGTTCTTC. This sequence encodes CASSVEGGYNEQFF. The whole variable domain, filled in from reference TRBV2 and TRBJ2-1, reads EPEVTQTPSHQVTQMGQEVILRCVPISNHLYFYWYRQILGQKVEFLVSFYNNEISEKSEIFDDQFSVERPDGSNFTLKIRSTKLEDSAMYFCASSVEGGYNEQFFGPGTRLTVL.

This clone turned up a few times. The chain links TRBV6-4 to TRBJ2-1; TRBD2 agrees at 11 bases. Trimming took 5 bases from V and 7 from J; bases not matched to a gene: 7. Per the germline V gene, CDR1 is MRHNA and CDR2 is SNTAGT. The CDR3 has 15 residues. The CDR3 region is CASSPLAGGGNEQFF. In DNA form, the CDR3 reads TGTGCCAGCAGTCCCCTAGCGGGGGGCGGTAATGAGCAGTTCTTC.

This sequence joins TRBV4-3 and TRBJ2-2, with 10 bases fitting TRBD1. Germline trimming cut 0 bases from V and 6 bases from J; bases unmatched to any gene: 4. Germline V gene sequence: CDR1 LGHNA, CDR2 YSLEER. CDR3 size: 16 residues. In nucleotides, the CDR3 is TGCGCCAGCAGCCAAGATCCGACAGGGGGCTCCGGGGAGCTGTTTTTT. Translated: CASSQDPTGGSGELFF.

The chain carries TRBV5-4 and TRBJ1-2, with D perhaps TRBD1 (6 bases). The CDR3 has 13 amino acids. V lost 4 bases and J lost 1, with 8 bases in between. CDR1 SGHNT and CDR2 YYREEE come from the germline V gene (reference sequence). This CDR3 reads CASSTQGNYGYTF. The CDR3 DNA is TGTGCCAGCAGCACACAGGGTAACTATGGCTACACCTTC.

This clone showed up just once. The genes are TRBV7-8 and TRBJ1-2; 10 nucleotides align to TRBD1. V trimming: 3 bases; J trimming: 4 bases; junction bases outside the gene matches: 11. This CDR3 has 17 amino acids. Germline V lookup: CDR1 SGHVS, CDR2 FQNEAQ. The CDR3 here is CASSFRGLGQGTYGYTF. Written as DNA, the CDR3 is TGTGCCAGCAGCTTTAGAGGTCTGGGACAGGGGACCTATGGCTACACCTTC.

The rearrangement joins TRBV9 to TRBJ1-2, with D possibly TRBD1 on 5 matching bases. Deletions cut 0 bases from V and 4 bases from J, with 10 bases between. This CDR3 is built from 14 residues. From germline, CDR1 is SGDLS and CDR2 YYNGEE. In DNA, the CDR3 is TGTGCCAGCAGCGTAGGACGGGGGAGCTATGGCTACACCTTC. Translated, it gives CASSVGRGSYGYTF. Together with reference TRBV9 and TRBJ1-2, the CDR3 gives the full variable domain: DSGVTQTPKHLITATGQRVTLRCSPRSGDLSVYWYQQSLDQGLQFLIQYYNGEERAKGNILERFSAQQFPDLHSELNLSSLELGDSALYFCASSVGRGSYGYTFGSGTRLTVV.

The V gene is TRBV7-2, the J gene TRBJ1-1, with D hard to call. Trimming pared 5 bases from V and 7 bases from J, leaving 11 bases between. The CDR3 loop spans 12 amino acids. Germline V gives CDR1 SGHTA, CDR2 FQGNSA. The CDR3 DNA sequence: TGTGCCAGCAGCGGGAGGTCGGTTGAAGCTTTCTTT. Encoded protein: CASSGRSVEAFF.

This chain uses TRBV6-5 with TRBJ1-6; D unresolved. Germline CDR1 is MNHEY and CDR2 is SVGAGI. The CDR3 is made up of 14 amino acids. V lost 6 bases to trimming and J lost 5 bases, with 11 bases between them. CDR3 protein: CASRNGGNNSPLHF. The CDR3, as DNA: TGTGCCAGCAGAAACGGAGGTAATAATTCACCCCTCCACTTT.

The chain uses TRBV7-9 and TRBJ2-7, with 7 bases fitting TRBD2. The CDR3 is made up of 15 amino acids. CDR1 is SEHNR, CDR2 FQNEAQ, per germline (reference sequence). The ends lost 4 bases at V and 0 bases at J; junction bases unmatched: 6. CDR3 sequence: CASSSGGLPSYEQYF. The CDR3, as DNA: TGTGCCAGCAGCTCGGGGGGACTACCCTCCTACGAGCAGTACTTC.

The rearrangement uses TRBV14 and TRBJ1-5; perhaps TRBD1 as D (6 bases). The ends were cut back, 3 bases at V and 3 bases at J, with 12 bases in the middle. This CDR3 contains 15 residues. Germline values: CDR1 SGHDN, CDR2 FVKESK. The CDR3 region has the DNA TGTGCCAGCAGCCAGGGGGGGGCTAACAATCAGCCCCAGCATTTT. This gives the protein CASSQGGANNQPQHF.

This clone was seen only a few times. J is TRBJ1-4 and V is TRBV10-1, with 7 bases lining up with TRBD1. CDR3 length equals 18 residues. Germline CDR1 WNHNN, CDR2 SYGVQD (reference sequence). After removal of 3 bases from V and 2 bases from J, the junction contained 12 bases not matched to a gene. The chain's CDR3 is CASSDYRQGGKTNEKLFF. Written as DNA, the CDR3 is TGCGCCAGCAGTGATTACAGACAGGGTGGGAAGACTAATGAAAAACTGTTTTTT.

The chain carries TRBV6-5 and TRBJ1-2; the D gene is possibly TRBD1 (6 bases). Per germline, CDR1 MNHEY and CDR2 SVGAGI. The V end lost 4 bases, the J end lost 6 bases, and 18 bases lay between the germline ends. The CDR3 contains 15 residues. The CDR3 spells CASSSFGGLRDGYTF. As DNA, the CDR3 is TGTGCCAGCAGTTCCTTCGGGGGGCTCCGGGATGGCTACACCTTC.

This clone has just a few counts. This chain links TRBV5-1 with TRBJ2-3; 10 bases agree with TRBD1. The CDR3 has 15 amino acids. Trimming removed 0 bases from V and 8 bases from J; junction bases left unmatched: 6. Looked up from germline, CDR1 is SGHRS and CDR2 is YFSETQ. The CDR3 DNA reads TGCGCCAGCAGCTTGGATACGACAGGGGGCGGTACGCAGTATTTT. Amino acids: CASSLDTTGGGTQYF.